The clone carrying this T cell receptor (beta chain) showed up just a few times. Antigen specificity is unknown. This sample was taken from a study of CD8 T cells in ankylosing spondylitis. General observations from the study: Blood from ankylosing spondylitis patients appeared to carry a characteristic roughly 8-variant TCR beta motif.

CDR1 SNHLY and CDR2 FYNNEI come from the germline V gene. The ends lost 7 bases at V and 9 bases at J; junction bases unmatched: 11. This CDR3 has 14 residues. MiXCR, applied by TCRdb to the 5' RACE reads, yields one record per CDR3 protein. The table has just under 550,000 distinct CDR3 sequences, about 13% seen once. The material sequenced was blood, either unsorted or a sorted T cell fraction (not recorded which). The chain employs TRBV2 and TRBJ2-7, with TRBD2 matching 11 bases. The receptor's source is a male donor with ankylosing spondylitis. The CDR3 is CASTGTSGVGGQYF. CDR3 coding DNA: TGTGCCAGCACGGGGACTAGCGGAGTCGGGGGGCAGTACTTC.